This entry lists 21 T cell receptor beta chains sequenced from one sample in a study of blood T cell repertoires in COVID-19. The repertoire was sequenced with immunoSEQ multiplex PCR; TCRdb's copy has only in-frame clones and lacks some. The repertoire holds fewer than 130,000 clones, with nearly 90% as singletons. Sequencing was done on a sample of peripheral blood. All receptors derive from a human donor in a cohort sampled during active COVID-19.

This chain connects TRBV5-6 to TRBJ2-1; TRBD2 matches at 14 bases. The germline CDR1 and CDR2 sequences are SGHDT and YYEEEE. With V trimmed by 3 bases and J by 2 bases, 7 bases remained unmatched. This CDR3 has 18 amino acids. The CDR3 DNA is TGTGCCAGCAGCTCAAGGACTAGCGGGAGGTGGGCCTACAATGAGCAGTTCTTC. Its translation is CASSSRTSGRWAYNEQFF.

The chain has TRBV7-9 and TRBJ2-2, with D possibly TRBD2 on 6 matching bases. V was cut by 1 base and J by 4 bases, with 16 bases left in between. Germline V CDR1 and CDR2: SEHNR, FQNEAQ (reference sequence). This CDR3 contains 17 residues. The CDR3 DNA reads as TGTGCCAGCAGCTTAGGATCGTTAGCGGCTTTCACCGGGGAGCTGTTTTTT. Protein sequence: CASSLGSLAAFTGELFF.

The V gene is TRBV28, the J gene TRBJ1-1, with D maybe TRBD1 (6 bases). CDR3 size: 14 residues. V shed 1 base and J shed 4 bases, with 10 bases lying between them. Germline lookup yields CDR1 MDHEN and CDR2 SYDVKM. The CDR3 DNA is TGTGCCAGCAGTTTATTGGGAGGGGGCACTGAAGCTTTCTTT. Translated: CASSLLGGGTEAFF.

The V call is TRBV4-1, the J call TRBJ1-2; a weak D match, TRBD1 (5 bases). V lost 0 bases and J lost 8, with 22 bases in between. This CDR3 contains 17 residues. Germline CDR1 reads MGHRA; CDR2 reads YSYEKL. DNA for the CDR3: TGCGCCAGCAGCCAAGACTACATGGGGCAGGGAGGATGGGGCTACACCTTC. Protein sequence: CASSQDYMGQGGWGYTF.

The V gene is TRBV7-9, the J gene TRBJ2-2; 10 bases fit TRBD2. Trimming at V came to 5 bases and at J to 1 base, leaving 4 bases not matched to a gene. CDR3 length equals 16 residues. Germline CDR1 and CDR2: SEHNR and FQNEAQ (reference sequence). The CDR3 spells CASSRLAGGNTGELFF. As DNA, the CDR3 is TGTGCCAGCAGCCGTTTAGCGGGGGGGAACACCGGGGAGCTGTTTTTT.

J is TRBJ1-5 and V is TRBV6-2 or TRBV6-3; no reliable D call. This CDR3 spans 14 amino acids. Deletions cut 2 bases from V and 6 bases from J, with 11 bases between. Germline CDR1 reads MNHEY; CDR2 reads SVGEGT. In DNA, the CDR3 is TGTGCCAGCAGTTACCCCCATGTCGGTCAGCCCCAGCATTTT. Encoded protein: CASSYPHVGQPQHF.

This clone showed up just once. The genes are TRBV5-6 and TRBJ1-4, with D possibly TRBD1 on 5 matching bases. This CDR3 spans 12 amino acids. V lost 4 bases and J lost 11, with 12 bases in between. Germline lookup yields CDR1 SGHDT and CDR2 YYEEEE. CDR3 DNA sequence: TGTGCCAGCAGCACAAGGACAAGTAAACTGTTTTTT. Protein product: CASSTRTSKLFF.

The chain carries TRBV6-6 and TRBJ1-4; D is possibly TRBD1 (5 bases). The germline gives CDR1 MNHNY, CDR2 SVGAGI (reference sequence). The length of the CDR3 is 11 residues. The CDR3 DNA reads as TGTGCTGGCGGGGGGAATGAAAAACTGTTTTTT. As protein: CAGGGNEKLFF.

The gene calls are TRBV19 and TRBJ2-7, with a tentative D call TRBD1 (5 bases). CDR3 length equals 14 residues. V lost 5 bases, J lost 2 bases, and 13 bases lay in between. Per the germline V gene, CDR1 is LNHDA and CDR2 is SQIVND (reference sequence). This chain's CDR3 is CASSLQGGTYEQYF. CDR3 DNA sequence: TGTGCCAGTAGTTTGCAGGGTGGCACCTACGAGCAGTACTTC.

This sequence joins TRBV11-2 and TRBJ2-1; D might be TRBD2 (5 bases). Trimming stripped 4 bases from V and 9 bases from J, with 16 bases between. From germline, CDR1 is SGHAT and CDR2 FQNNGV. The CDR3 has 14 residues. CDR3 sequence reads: CASSSRGPGGEQFF. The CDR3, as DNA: TGTGCCAGCAGCTCCCGGGGTCCAGGTGGTGAGCAGTTCTTC.

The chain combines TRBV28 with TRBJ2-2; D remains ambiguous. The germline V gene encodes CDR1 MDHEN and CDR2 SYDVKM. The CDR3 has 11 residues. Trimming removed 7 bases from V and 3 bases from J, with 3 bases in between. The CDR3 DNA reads TGTGCCAGCACCTACACCGGGGAGCTGTTTTTT. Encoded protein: CASTYTGELFF.

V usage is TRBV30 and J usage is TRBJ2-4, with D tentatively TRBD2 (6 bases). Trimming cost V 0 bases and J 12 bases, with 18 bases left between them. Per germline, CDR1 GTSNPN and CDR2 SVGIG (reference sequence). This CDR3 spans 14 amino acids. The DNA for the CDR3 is TGTGCCTGGAGTGTAGGAGCGGGCCTAGGGGATCAGTACTTC. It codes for CAWSVGAGLGDQYF.

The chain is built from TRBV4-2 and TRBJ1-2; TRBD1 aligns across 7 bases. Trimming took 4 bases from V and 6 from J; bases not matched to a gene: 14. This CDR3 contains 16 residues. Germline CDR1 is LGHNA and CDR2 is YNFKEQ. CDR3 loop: CASSPVGETGDDGYTF. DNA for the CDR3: TGTGCCAGCAGCCCCGTGGGAGAAACAGGGGATGATGGCTACACCTTC.

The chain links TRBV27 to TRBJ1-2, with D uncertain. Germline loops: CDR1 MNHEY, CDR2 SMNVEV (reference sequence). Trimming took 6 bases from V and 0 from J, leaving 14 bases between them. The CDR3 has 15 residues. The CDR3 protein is CASRGSRGSNYGYTF. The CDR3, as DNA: TGTGCCAGCAGGGGAAGTCGGGGATCTAACTATGGCTACACCTTC.

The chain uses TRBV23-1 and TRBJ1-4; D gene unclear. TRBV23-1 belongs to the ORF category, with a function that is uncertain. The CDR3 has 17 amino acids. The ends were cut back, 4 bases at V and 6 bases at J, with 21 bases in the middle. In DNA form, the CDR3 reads TGCGCCAGCAGTCCACACAGCTGCCGGTCTCTCGATGAAAAACTGTTTTTT. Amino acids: CASSPHSCRSLDEKLFF.

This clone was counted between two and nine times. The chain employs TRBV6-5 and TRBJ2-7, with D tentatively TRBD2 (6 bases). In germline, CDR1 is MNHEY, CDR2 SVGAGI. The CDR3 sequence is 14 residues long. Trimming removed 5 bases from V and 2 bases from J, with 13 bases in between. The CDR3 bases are TGTGCCAGCAGTCCGTCGTGGGGGGCCTACGAGCAGTACTTC. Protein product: CASSPSWGAYEQYF.

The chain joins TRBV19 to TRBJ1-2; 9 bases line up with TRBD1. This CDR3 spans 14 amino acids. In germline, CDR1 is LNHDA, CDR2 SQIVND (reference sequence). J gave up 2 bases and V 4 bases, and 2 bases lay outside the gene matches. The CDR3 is CASSRDRENYGYTF. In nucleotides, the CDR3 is TGTGCCAGTAGTAGGGACAGGGAAAACTATGGCTACACCTTC.

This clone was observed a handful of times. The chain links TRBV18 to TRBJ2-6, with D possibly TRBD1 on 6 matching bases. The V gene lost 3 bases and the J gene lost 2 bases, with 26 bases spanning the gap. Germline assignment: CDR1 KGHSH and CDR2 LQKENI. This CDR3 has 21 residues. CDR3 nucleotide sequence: TGTGCCAGCTCACCGAGGGTCGGCCTCAGGGGTGGATTCACTGGGGCCAACGTCCTGACTTTC. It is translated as CASSPRVGLRGGFTGANVLTF.

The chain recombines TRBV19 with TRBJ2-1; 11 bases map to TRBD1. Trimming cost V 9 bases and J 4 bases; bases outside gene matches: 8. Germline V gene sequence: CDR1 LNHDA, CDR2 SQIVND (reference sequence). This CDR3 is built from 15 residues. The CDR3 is CASKPGTGGYNEQFF. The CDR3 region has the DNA TGTGCCAGCAAACCCGGGACAGGGGGGTACAATGAGCAGTTCTTC.

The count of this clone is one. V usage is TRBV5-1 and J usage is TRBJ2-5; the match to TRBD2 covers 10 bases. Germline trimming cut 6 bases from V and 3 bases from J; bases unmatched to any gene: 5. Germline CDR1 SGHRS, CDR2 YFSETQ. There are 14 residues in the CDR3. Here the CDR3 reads CASTILAGEETQYF. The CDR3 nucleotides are TGCGCCAGCACCATCCTAGCGGGGGAAGAGACCCAGTACTTC.

CDR3 DNA sequence: TGTGCCAGCAGCCAAGGGGACAGGGTAACCAGAAATGGCTACACCTTC. Its translation is CASSQGDRVTRNGYTF. The chain employs TRBV7-9 and TRBJ1-2, with 9 bases fitting TRBD1. There are 16 residues in the CDR3. Germline V gene lookup returns CDR1 SEHNR and CDR2 FQNEAQ (reference sequence). Losses at the gene ends were 5 bases for V and 6 bases for J; bases not matched to a gene: 13.